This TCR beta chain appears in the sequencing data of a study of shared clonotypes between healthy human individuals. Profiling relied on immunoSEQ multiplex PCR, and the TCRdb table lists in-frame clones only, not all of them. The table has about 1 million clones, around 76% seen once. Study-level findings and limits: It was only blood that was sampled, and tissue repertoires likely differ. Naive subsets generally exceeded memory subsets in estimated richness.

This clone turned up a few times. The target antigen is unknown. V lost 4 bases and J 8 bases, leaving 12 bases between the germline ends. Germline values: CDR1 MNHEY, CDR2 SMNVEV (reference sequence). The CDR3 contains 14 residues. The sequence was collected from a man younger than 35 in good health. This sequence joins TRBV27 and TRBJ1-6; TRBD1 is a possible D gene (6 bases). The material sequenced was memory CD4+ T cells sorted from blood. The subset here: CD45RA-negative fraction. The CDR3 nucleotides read TGTGCCAGCAGTTCGGACAGTCGATATTCACCCCTCCACTTT. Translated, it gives CASSSDSRYSPLHF.